This T cell receptor (beta chain) is from a study of blood T cells in healthy people across ages. Comment on this clonotype: Antigen: not known.

Whole-study findings and limits: Older age went with lower TCR beta diversity per million T cells, in a roughly linear way. The study could not conclusively compare naive and antigen-experienced cells, given its unsorted PBMCs. Higher diversity and more naive CD4+ cells were features of long-lived donors, compared to aged donors. Unknown CMV status may confound age-related changes in expanded clones.

A second PCR of 7 to 11 cycles used a sample-barcoded 5' primer and a J-beta primer mix. TCRdb re-called the 5' RACE reads through MiXCR, storing one row per CDR3 protein. The sample has hundreds of thousands of distinct CDR3 sequences; roughly 43% are singletons. Trimming took 7 bases from V and 0 from J, leaving 12 bases between them. The CDR3 has 14 amino acids. Germline V lookup: CDR1 LNHDA, CDR2 SQIVND (reference sequence). Sequenced material: blood. The chain uses TRBV19 and TRBJ1-1; a weak D match, TRBD1 (5 bases). The receptor was isolated from a man aged 30-40 years in good health. DNA of the CDR3: TGTGCCAGTACCCGGGACTTCATGAACACTGAAGCTTTCTTT. As protein: CASTRDFMNTEAFF.